These 3 T cell receptor beta chains share one sample of origin, sequenced in a study of neurological immune-mediated disorders. MiXCR, run by TCRdb on the 5' RACE reads, gives a single entry per CDR3 protein. The sample yields 130,000 or so distinct CDR3 sequences, roughly 3.2% seen once. The sequencing sample was made of PBMCs. The receptors shown here come from a young woman with multiple sclerosis.

This clonotype appeared many times. The gene calls are TRBV20-1 and TRBJ1-2; 8 bases fit TRBD1. V shed 5 bases, J shed 1 base, and the junction held 9 bases outside the gene matches. This CDR3 spans 15 amino acids. CDR1 is DFQATT, CDR2 SNEGSKA, per germline (reference sequence). The CDR3 region is CSAHGQGEINYGYTF. For the CDR3, the DNA is TGCAGTGCTCACGGACAGGGAGAAATTAACTATGGCTACACCTTC.

This clonotype was observed at least ten times. The chain has TRBV12-3 or TRBV12-4 and TRBJ2-3, with TRBD1 matching 10 bases. This CDR3 has 15 residues. J was trimmed by 3 bases and V by 7 bases; bases with no gene match: 7. DNA of the CDR3: TGTGCCAGCAAGACAGGGGGCAGAATAACAGATACGCAGTATTTT. This translates into CASKTGGRITDTQYF.

This clonotype was detected ten times or more. This chain links TRBV6-2 or TRBV6-3 with TRBJ2-3; D tentatively reads TRBD1 or TRBD2 (5 bases each). Germline CDR1 is MNHEY and CDR2 is SVGEGT. The CDR3 runs to 14 residues. V lost 4 bases and J lost 2, with 10 bases in between. CDR3 coding DNA: TGTGCCAGCAGTTGGGGACGGCCCACAGATACGCAGTATTTT. Its translation: CASSWGRPTDTQYF.